The 23 T cell receptor beta chains below were found in one sample sequenced in a study of blood T cell repertoires in COVID-19. TCRdb's copy holds only in-frame clones and misses some; the assay was immunoSEQ multiplex PCR. The sample shows 60,000 to 75,000 clones, about nine tenths of them seen only once. The sequencing input was peripheral blood. The receptors were gathered from a man in his forties or fifties with active COVID-19.

This clone occurred once. The CDR3 is CASSQTGQETQYF. CDR3 coding DNA: TGTGCCAGCAGCCAGACAGGGCAAGAGACCCAGTACTTC. The J gene is TRBJ2-5, the V gene TRBV4-2; TRBD1 agrees at 7 bases. Germline CDR1 LGHNA, CDR2 YNFKEQ. V gave up 3 bases and J gave up 2 bases; unmatched junction bases: 0. The length of the CDR3 is 13 residues.

The chain couples TRBV4-2 to TRBJ2-1, with TRBD2 matching 7 bases. Germline CDR1 is LGHNA and CDR2 is YNFKEQ. V dropped 0 bases and J dropped 9; count of bases not matched to a gene: 11. The CDR3 loop spans 16 amino acids. CDR3 amino acids: CASSQDRRGGSGEQFF. The CDR3 DNA follows: TGTGCCAGCAGCCAAGATCGCAGAGGCGGGAGCGGTGAGCAGTTCTTC.

V usage is TRBV30 and J usage is TRBJ2-7, with 8 bases identical to TRBD2. CDR1 is GTSNPN, CDR2 SVGIG, per germline (reference sequence). The V and J ends lost 0 bases and 2 bases, in that order; junction bases with no gene match: 3. This CDR3 comprises 14 residues. The CDR3 region has the DNA TGTGCCTGGAGTGTTGGCGGGGGGACCTACGAGCAGTACTTC. It codes for CAWSVGGGTYEQYF.

The V gene is TRBV19, the J gene TRBJ1-3; tentatively, D is TRBD1 (5 bases). V was shortened by 6 bases and J by 0 bases, with 9 bases between the two germline ends. Germline V gene data show CDR1 as LNHDA and CDR2 as SQIVND (reference sequence). The CDR3 contains 14 residues. CDR3 region: CASRSGGSGNTIYF. In nucleotides, the CDR3 is TGTGCCAGTAGGTCCGGGGGCTCTGGAAACACCATATATTTT.

The J gene is TRBJ1-5, the V gene TRBV3-1 (or the pseudogene TRBV3-2); possibly TRBD1 for D (6 bases). The germline V gene has CDR1 LGHDT and CDR2 YNNKEL (reference sequence). Trimming cost V 0 bases and J 6 bases, with 12 bases left between them. The CDR3 has 15 amino acids. The CDR3 reads CASSQDMGASQPQHF. The CDR3 DNA reads TGTGCCAGCAGCCAAGATATGGGGGCAAGTCAGCCCCAGCATTTT.

This sequence joins TRBV27 and TRBJ2-3; 7 bases are a match to TRBD1. This CDR3 spans 17 amino acids. V was clipped by 6 bases and J by 0 bases; unmatched bases: 12. CDR1 is MNHEY, CDR2 SMNVEV, per germline (reference sequence). Written as DNA, the CDR3 is TGTGCCAGCAGAATCAGAGGGGGCCCCCCTAGCACAGATACGCAGTATTTT. Its translation is CASRIRGGPPSTDTQYF.

The V gene is TRBV5-1, the J gene TRBJ2-1; D unresolved. This CDR3 is 17 amino acids long. With 3 bases removed from V and 3 bases from J, the gap between germline ends came to 19 bases. Germline values: CDR1 SGHRS, CDR2 YFSETQ. The CDR3 DNA follows: TGCGCCAGCAGCTGCCCCCCCCCAACAGATTACTACAATGAGCAGTTCTTC. It yields the protein CASSCPPPTDYYNEQFF.

The J gene is TRBJ2-5, the V gene TRBV9, with TRBD2 identical over 9 bases. The length of the CDR3 is 15 residues. Trimming cost V 4 bases and J 4 bases; bases outside gene matches: 8. Germline values: CDR1 SGDLS, CDR2 YYNGEE. The CDR3 DNA sequence: TGTGCCAGCAGCTCCCGAGCGGGGGGTGGAGAGACCCAGTACTTC. Protein: CASSSRAGGGETQYF. Combining the CDR3 with reference TRBV9 and TRBJ2-5 gives the whole variable domain DSGVTQTPKHLITATGQRVTLRCSPRSGDLSVYWYQQSLDQGLQFLIQYYNGEERAKGNILERFSAQQFPDLHSELNLSSLELGDSALYFCASSSRAGGGETQYFGPGTRLLVL.

The chain has TRBV12-3 or TRBV12-4 and TRBJ2-7; D gene uncertain. V shed 4 bases and J shed 1 base, with 8 bases lying between them. The CDR3 totals 13 residues. The CDR3 region is CASSWLASYEQYF. The DNA for the CDR3 is TGTGCCAGCAGTTGGCTCGCTTCCTACGAGCAGTACTTC.

The chain combines TRBV4-2 with TRBJ2-3; D unresolved. This CDR3 is 16 amino acids long. Germline-derived CDR1 and CDR2 are LGHNA and YNFKEQ. V lost 4 bases and J lost 1, with 15 bases in between. In DNA, the CDR3 is TGTGCCAGCAGCCTAACCTCACTATCCCGCACAGATACGCAGTATTTT. Translating it yields CASSLTSLSRTDTQYF.

This chain joins TRBV28 and TRBJ1-5; possibly TRBD1 for D (6 bases). The CDR3 is 16 amino acids. Germline V gene sequence: CDR1 MDHEN, CDR2 SYDVKM. Trimming shortened V by 8 bases and J by 2 bases, and 19 bases separated the two germline ends. The CDR3 loop reads CASLRGPSEGNQPQHF. The CDR3 DNA is TGTGCCAGCCTCAGGGGCCCATCGGAGGGCAATCAGCCCCAGCATTTT. Complete variable domain (other parts from reference TRBV28 and TRBJ1-5): DVKVTQSSRYLVKRTGEKVFLECVQDMDHENMFWYRQDPGLGLRLIYFSYDVKMKEKGDIPEGYSVSREKKERFSLILESASTNQTSMYLCASLRGPSEGNQPQHFGDGTRLSIL.

This sequence joins TRBV27 and TRBJ1-1; 7 bases are a match to TRBD1. CDR1 is MNHEY, CDR2 SMNVEV, per germline (reference sequence). J was trimmed by 1 base and V by 6 bases; bases with no gene match: 8. The CDR3 has 15 amino acids. CDR3 amino acids: CASRKTGPPNTEAFF. Written as DNA, the CDR3 is TGTGCCAGCAGAAAGACAGGGCCGCCGAACACTGAAGCTTTCTTT.

This clone was seen more than once but under ten times. The rearrangement joins TRBV7-8 to TRBJ2-3; TRBD1 agrees at 7 bases. V trimming: 2 bases; J trimming: 1 base; junction bases outside the gene matches: 0. Germline V gene sequence: CDR1 SGHVS, CDR2 FQNEAQ. This CDR3 is built from 14 residues. CDR3 amino acids: CASSLRGRTDTQYF. The DNA of the CDR3 is TGTGCCAGCAGCTTAAGGGGGCGCACAGATACGCAGTATTTT.

J is TRBJ1-1 and V is TRBV19; D gene unclear. V was cut by 5 bases and J by 4 bases, with 11 bases left in between. CDR3 length: 13 residues. Germline CDR1 is LNHDA and CDR2 is SQIVND (reference sequence). The CDR3 sequence: CASSSQLTTEAFF. The CDR3 nucleotides are TGTGCCAGTAGTTCTCAACTCACCACTGAAGCTTTCTTT.

V usage is TRBV19 and J usage is TRBJ2-7, with TRBD2 matching over 7 bases. Germline CDR1 LNHDA, CDR2 SQIVND (reference sequence). The CDR3 is 16 amino acids. V shed 3 bases, J shed 7 bases, and the junction held 15 bases outside the gene matches. The CDR3 region is CASSIGGGLSPQEQYF. The DNA for the CDR3 is TGTGCCAGTAGTATTGGGGGGGGACTCTCTCCTCAGGAGCAGTACTTC.

The chain carries TRBV18 and TRBJ2-4, with TRBD2 matching over 10 bases. Germline V gene sequence: CDR1 KGHSH, CDR2 LQKENI. This CDR3 is built from 16 residues. With 3 bases clipped from V and 6 bases from J, the junction kept 8 bases outside the gene matches. The CDR3 sequence: CASSPEREGLLNIQYF. CDR3 in DNA: TGTGCCAGCTCACCCGAGCGGGAGGGTCTTCTAAACATTCAGTACTTC. Using reference TRBV18 and TRBJ2-4 for the parts outside the CDR3, the full variable domain is NAGVMQNPRHLVRRRGQEARLRCSPMKGHSHVYWYRQLPEEGLKFMVYLQKENIIDESGMPKERFSAEFPKEGPSILRIQQVVRGDSAAYFCASSPEREGLLNIQYFGAGTRLSVL.

The rearrangement joins TRBV4-1 to TRBJ2-3, with TRBD2 matching 14 bases. With 3 bases clipped from V and 1 base from J, the junction kept 0 bases outside the gene matches. CDR3 size: 16 residues. CDR1 MGHRA and CDR2 YSYEKL come from the germline V gene. CDR3 region: CASSQGLAGGTDTQYF. CDR3 DNA: TGCGCCAGCAGCCAGGGACTAGCGGGAGGCACAGATACGCAGTATTTT.

CDR3 sequence (DNA): TGTGCCAGCAGCCCCATCGCAACACAGCCCCAGCATTTT. Its translation: CASSPIATQPQHF. The J gene is TRBJ1-5, the V gene TRBV12-3 or TRBV12-4; D is unresolved. Trimming shortened V by 6 bases and J by 7 bases, and 13 bases separated the two germline ends. This CDR3 contains 13 residues.

The V call is TRBV6-2 or TRBV6-3, the J call TRBJ1-1, with 8 bases identical to TRBD1. V trimming: 2 bases; J trimming: 2 bases; junction bases outside the gene matches: 7. Germline CDR1 reads MNHEY; CDR2 reads SVGEGT. This CDR3 is built from 16 residues. The CDR3: CASSYVSPGGNTEAFF. DNA for the CDR3: TGTGCCAGCAGTTACGTTAGTCCAGGGGGCAACACTGAAGCTTTCTTT.

This clone has just one count. V and J are TRBV7-9 and TRBJ2-1; 9 nucleotides match TRBD1. This CDR3 region has 16 residues. Germline values: CDR1 SEHNR, CDR2 FQNEAQ (reference sequence). Unmatched junction bases numbered 12, after V lost 4 bases and J lost 8 bases. For the CDR3, the DNA is TGTGCCAGCAGCTCGGGACAGGGCACACCGGAGGATGAGCAGTTCTTC. Translation: CASSSGQGTPEDEQFF.

This rearrangement joins TRBV7-9 to TRBJ1-1; D is uncertain. Trimming stripped 4 bases from V and 8 bases from J, with 11 bases between. This CDR3 comprises 12 residues. The germline V gene has CDR1 SEHNR and CDR2 FQNEAQ (reference sequence). The DNA for the CDR3 is TGTGCCAGCAGCTGGACGGGAGGGGAAGCTTTCTTT. Protein: CASSWTGGEAFF.

V gene TRBV9 combines with J gene TRBJ2-5, with 11 bases lining up with TRBD2. The CDR3 is 15 amino acids. Germline lookup yields CDR1 SGDLS and CDR2 YYNGEE. Trimming cost V 0 bases and J 4 bases; bases outside gene matches: 2. This CDR3 reads CASSVVAGGGETQYF. Written as DNA, the CDR3 is TGTGCCAGCAGCGTAGTAGCGGGAGGGGGAGAGACCCAGTACTTC.

The chain recombines TRBV18 with TRBJ2-7; 10 bases match TRBD1. Unmatched junction bases numbered 11, after V lost 0 bases and J lost 3 bases. This CDR3 has 18 residues. Germline V gene lookup returns CDR1 KGHSH and CDR2 LQKENI. The CDR3 spells CASSPPEDRGFWGYEQYF. The CDR3 DNA reads TGTGCCAGCTCACCACCGGAGGACAGGGGGTTTTGGGGCTACGAGCAGTACTTC.